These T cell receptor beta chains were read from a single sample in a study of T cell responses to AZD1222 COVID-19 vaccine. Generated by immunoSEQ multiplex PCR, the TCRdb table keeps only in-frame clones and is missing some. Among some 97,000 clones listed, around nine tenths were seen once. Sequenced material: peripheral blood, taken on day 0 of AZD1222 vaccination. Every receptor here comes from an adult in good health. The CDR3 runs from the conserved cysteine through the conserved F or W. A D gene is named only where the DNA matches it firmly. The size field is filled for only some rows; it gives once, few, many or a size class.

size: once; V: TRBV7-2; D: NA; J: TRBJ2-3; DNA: TGTGCCAGCAGCCAAGCACCAAGACGCACAGATACGCAGTATTTT; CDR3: CASSQAPRRTDTQYF
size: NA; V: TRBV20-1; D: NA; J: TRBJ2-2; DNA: TGCAGTGCTAGTTCGACCGGGGAGCTGTTTTTT; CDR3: CSASSTGELFF
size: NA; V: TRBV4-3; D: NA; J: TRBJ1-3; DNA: TGCGCCAGCAGCCCCCAGACAGGAGCTGGAAACACCATATATTTT; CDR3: CASSPQTGAGNTIYF
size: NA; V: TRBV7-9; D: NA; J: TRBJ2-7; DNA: TGTGCCAGCAGCTTAGTTTTTGGGGATTTGCGCTACGAGCAGTACTTC; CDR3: CASSLVFGDLRYEQYF
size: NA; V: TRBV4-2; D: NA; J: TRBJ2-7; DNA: TGTGCCAGCAGCCAAGATCTCGGAGGCGCCACCTACGAGCAGTACTTC; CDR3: CASSQDLGGATYEQYF
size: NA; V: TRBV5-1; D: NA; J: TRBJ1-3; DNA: TGCGCCAGCAGTCTTGAGCCGAGGAACTCTGGAAACACCATATATTTT; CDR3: CASSLEPRNSGNTIYF
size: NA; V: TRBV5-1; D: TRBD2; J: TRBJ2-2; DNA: TGCGCCAGCCACACCGTACTAGCGGGGGAGGATCGGGAGCTGTTTTTT; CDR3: CASHTVLAGEDRELFF
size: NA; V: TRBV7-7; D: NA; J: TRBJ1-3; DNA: TGTGCCAGCAGCGTGGACCTGGGGTCTGGAAACACCATATATTTT; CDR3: CASSVDLGSGNTIYF
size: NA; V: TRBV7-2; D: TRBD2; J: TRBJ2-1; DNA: TGTGCCAGCAGCTTTACTAGCGGGGCTATCTCCTACAATGAGCAGTTCTTC; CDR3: CASSFTSGAISYNEQFF
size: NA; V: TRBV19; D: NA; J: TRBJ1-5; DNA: TGTGCCAGTAGTATGTACGTGGGTAGCAATCAGCCCCAGCATTTT; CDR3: CASSMYVGSNQPQHF
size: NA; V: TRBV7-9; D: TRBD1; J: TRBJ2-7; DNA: TGTGCCAGCAGCTTAGGTCACGGGCAGGGGGCTTTCAACGAGCAGTACTTC; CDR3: CASSLGHGQGAFNEQYF
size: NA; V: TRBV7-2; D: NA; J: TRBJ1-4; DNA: TGTGCCAGCAGCTTACAGCCGATCGGGGGGGAAAAACTGTTTTTT; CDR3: CASSLQPIGGEKLFF
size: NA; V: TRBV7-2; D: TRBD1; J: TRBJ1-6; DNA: TGTGCCAGCAGCCCCGGGACAGGGAGAGCGATTTCACCCCTCCACTTT; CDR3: CASSPGTGRAISPLHF
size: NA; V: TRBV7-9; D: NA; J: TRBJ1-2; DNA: TGTGCCAGCAGCTTTCTTCAACGAGGGGCGACCTATGGCTACACCTTC; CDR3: CASSFLQRGATYGYTF
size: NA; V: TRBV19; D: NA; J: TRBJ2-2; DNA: TGTGCCAGTATCGGGTCGCCAGGGGCCGGGGAGCTGTTTTTT; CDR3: CASIGSPGAGELFF
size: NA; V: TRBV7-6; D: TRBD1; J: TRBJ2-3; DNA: TGTGCCAGCAGCTGGGGACAGGGCGGGGGCACAGATACGCAGTATTTT; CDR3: CASSWGQGGGTDTQYF
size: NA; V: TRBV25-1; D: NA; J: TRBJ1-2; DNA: TGTGCCAGCAGTGACCGCCGGCGGACATATGGCTACACCTTC; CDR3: CASSDRRRTYGYTF
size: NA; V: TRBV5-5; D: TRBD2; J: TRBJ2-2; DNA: TGTGCCAGCAGCTTGATAGCGGGGTCGGGGGAGCTGTTTTTT; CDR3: CASSLIAGSGELFF
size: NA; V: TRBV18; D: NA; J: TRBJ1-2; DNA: TGTGCCAGCTCACGTTCCGGGACGGACACAGATGGCTACACCTTC; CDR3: CASSRSGTDTDGYTF
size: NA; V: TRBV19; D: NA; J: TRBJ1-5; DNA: TGTGCCAGTTGGGGGGCCCCTTCTTACCATCAGCCCCAGCATTTT; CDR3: CASWGAPSYHQPQHF
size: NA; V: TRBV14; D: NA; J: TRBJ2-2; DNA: TGTGCCAGCAGGGGGATTTCCCCCACCGGGGAGCTGTTTTTT; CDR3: CASRGISPTGELFF
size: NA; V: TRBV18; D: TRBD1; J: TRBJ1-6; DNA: TGTGCCAGCTCACCGGGACAGGGCGAGTCACCCCTCCACTTT; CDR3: CASSPGQGESPLHF
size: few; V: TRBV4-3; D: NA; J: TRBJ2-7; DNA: TGCGCCAGCAGCCAAGGAATGGACTCCCCCACCCACGAGCAGTACTTC; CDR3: CASSQGMDSPTHEQYF
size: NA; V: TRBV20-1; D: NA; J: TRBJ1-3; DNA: TGCAGTGCCTGGGACAGAAACACCATATATTTT; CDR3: CSAWDRNTIYF
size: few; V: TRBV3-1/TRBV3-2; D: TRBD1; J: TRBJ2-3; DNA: TGTGCCAGCAGCCATGGACAGGGCCATACGCAGTATTTT; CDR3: CASSHGQGHTQYF
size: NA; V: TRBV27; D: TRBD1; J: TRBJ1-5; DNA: TGTGCCAGCAGTTTGTGGGGGGACAGGGGAGGCTCGCTGACCCAGCATTTT; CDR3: CASSLWGDRGGSLTQHF
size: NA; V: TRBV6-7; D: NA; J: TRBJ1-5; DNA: TGTGCCAGCAGTTACCGGCACTGGGTGCCCCAGCATTTT; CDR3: CASSYRHWVPQHF
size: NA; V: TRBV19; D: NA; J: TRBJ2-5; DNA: TGTGCCAGTAGTCCTACAGGGCTCGCAGGGGAGACCCAGTACTTC; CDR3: CASSPTGLAGETQYF
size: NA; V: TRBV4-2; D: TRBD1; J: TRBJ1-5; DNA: TGTGCCAGCAGCCAGCAGGGACAGGGCTATGATCAGCCCCAGCATTTT; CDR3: CASSQQGQGYDQPQHF
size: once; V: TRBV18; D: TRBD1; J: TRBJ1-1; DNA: TGTGCCAGCTCACCACTTGACAGGGGGCAAGGGATGAACACTGAAGCTTTCTTT; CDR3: CASSPLDRGQGMNTEAFF
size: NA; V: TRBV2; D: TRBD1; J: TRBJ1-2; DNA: TGTGCCAGCAGTGAACACAGGGGCAACGGCTACACCTTC; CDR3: CASSEHRGNGYTF
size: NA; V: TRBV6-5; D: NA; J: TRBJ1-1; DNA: TGTGCCAGCAGTTACGGCTGGAACACTGAAGCTTTCTTT; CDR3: CASSYGWNTEAFF
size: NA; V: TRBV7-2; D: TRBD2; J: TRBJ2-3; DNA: TGTGCCAGCAGCATTAGCGGGGGAAAAGATACGCAGTATTTT; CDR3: CASSISGGKDTQYF
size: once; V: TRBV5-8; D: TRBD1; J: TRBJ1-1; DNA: TGTGCCAGCAGCTTAGGCCGACAGGGAACTGAAGCTTTCTTT; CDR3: CASSLGRQGTEAFF
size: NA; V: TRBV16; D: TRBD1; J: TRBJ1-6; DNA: TGTGCCAGCAGCCAAACCGGGACAGGGGGTTCACCCCTCCACTTT; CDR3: CASSQTGTGGSPLHF
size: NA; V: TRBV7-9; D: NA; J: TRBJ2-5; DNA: TGTGCCAGCAGCGTCGGGGGTAGCTTTCAAGAGACCCAGTACTTC; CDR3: CASSVGGSFQETQYF
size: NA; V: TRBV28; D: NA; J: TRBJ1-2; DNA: TGTGCCAGCAGTTCCCCCTCGGGCTACACCTTC; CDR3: CASSSPSGYTF
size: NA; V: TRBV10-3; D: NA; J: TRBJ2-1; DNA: TGTGCCATCAGTGACAGGGGGGATGAGCAGTTCTTC; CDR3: CAISDRGDEQFF
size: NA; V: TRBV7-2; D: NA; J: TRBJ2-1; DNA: TGTGCCAGCAGGGGCAGGGGAAGCTCCTACAATGAGCAGTTCTTC; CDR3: CASRGRGSSYNEQFF
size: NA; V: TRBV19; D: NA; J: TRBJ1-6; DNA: TGTGCCACCTCGGGAGGCAGGGGTAATTCACCCCTCCACTTT; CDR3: CATSGGRGNSPLHF
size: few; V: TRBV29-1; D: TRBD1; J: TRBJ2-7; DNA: TGCAGCGCCGCGGGGACAGGACACTACGAGCAGTACTTC; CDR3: CSAAGTGHYEQYF
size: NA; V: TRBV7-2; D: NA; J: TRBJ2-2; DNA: TGTGCCAGCAGCGTAACTAGTTTCGCCGGGGAGCTGTTTTTT; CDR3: CASSVTSFAGELFF
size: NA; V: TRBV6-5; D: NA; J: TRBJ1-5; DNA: TGTGCCAGCACCCCGAACTGGAATAGCAATCAGCCCCAGCATTTT; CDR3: CASTPNWNSNQPQHF
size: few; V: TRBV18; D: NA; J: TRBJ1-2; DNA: TGTGCCAGCTCACCAGGGAATGGCTACACCTTC; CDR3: CASSPGNGYTF
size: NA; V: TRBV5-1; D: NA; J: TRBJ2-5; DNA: TGCGCCAGCAGCTTGGATCCGGGGTTGCAAGAGACCCAGTACTTC; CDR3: CASSLDPGLQETQYF
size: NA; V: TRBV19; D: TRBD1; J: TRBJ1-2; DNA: TGTGCCAGTAGTCCCAGACAGGGGGTCTATGGCTACACCTTC; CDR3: CASSPRQGVYGYTF
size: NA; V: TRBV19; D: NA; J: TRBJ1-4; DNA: TGTGCCAGTAACCGGGCATCCCCGGGGGAAAAACTGTTTTTT; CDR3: CASNRASPGEKLFF
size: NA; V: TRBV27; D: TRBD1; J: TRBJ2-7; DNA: TGTGCCAGCAGTTTATCCCCGGGACAGGGATTCTACGAGCAGTACTTC; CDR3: CASSLSPGQGFYEQYF
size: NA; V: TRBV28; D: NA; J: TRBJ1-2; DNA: TGTGCCAGCAGTTGGGGGTCCGGGTACCACTATGGCTACACCTTC; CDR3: CASSWGSGYHYGYTF
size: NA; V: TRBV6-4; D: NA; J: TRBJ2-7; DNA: TGTGCCAGCAGTGAGACAAGTCTCTCCGAGCAGTACTTC; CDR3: CASSETSLSEQYF
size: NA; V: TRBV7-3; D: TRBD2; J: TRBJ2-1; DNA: TGTGCCAGCAGCTTAGGCCTAGCGGGGGATGAGCAGTTCTTC; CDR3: CASSLGLAGDEQFF
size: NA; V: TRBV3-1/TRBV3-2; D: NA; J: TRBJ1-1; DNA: TGTGCCAGCAGCCAAGTGGGCAGTAACACTGAAGCTTTCTTT; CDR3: CASSQVGSNTEAFF
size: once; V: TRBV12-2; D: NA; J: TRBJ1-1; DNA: TGTGCAAGTCGCTTAAACAGCCCAGTCGGGTACACTGAAGCTTTCTTT; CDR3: CASRLNSPVGYTEAFF
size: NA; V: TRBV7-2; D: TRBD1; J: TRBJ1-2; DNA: TGTGCCAGCAGCTTCGGACAGGTTCCCAACAACTATGGCTACACCTTC; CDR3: CASSFGQVPNNYGYTF